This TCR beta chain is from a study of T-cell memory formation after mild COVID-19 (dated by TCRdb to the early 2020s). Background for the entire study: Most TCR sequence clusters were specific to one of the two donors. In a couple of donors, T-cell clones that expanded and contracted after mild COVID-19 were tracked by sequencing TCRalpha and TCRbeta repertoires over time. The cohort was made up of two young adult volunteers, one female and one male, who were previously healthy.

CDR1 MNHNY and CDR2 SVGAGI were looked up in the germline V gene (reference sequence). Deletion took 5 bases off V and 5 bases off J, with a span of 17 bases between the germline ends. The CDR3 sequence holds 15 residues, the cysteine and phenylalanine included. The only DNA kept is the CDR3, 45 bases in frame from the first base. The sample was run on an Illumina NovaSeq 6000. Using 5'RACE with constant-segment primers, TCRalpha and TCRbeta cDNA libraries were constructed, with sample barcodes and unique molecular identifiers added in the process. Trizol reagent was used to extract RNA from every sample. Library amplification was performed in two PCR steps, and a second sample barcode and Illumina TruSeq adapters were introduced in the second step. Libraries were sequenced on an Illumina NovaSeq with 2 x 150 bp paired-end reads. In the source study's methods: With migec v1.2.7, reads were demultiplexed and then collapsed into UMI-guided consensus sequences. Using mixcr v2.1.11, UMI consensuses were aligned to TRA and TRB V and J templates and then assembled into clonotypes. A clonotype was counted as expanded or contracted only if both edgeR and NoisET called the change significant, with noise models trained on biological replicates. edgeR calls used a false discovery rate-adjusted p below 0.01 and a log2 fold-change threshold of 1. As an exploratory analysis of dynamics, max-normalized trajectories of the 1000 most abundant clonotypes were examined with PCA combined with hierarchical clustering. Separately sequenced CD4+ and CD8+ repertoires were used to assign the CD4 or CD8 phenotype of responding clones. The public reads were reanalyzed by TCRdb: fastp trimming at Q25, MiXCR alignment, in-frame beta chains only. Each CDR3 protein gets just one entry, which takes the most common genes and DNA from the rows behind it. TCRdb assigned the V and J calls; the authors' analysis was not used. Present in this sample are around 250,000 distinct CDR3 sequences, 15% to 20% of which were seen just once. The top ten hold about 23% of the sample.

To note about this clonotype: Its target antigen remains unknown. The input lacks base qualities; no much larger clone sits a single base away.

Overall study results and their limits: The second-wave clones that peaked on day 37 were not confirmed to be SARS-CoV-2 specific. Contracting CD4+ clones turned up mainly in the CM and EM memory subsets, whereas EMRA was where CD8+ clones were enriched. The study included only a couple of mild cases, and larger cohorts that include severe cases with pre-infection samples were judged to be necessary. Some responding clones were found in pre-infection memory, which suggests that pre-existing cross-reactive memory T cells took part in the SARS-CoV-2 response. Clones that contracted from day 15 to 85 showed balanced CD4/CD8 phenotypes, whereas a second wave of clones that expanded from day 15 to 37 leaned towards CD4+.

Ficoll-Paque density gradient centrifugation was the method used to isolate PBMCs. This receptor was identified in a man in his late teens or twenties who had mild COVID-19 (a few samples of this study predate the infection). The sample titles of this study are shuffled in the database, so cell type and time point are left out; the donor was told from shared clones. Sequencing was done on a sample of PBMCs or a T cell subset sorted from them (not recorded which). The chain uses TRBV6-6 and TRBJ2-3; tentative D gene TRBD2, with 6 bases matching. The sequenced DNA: TGTGCCAGCAGTGACGGGACTGTAAGGGGAGATACGCAGTATTTT. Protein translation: CASSDGTVRGDTQYF.